The entry below describes one TCR beta chain. The antigen is not known. The data were taken from a study of T cell responses to AZD1222 COVID-19 vaccine. Across the study: Pooling of second doses given at about 4 or about 12 weeks was done.

Study-wide results and limits: Spike was spanned by vaccine-associated CD4 TCRs, with dominance at 160-218 and 743-854. The study found Spike-specific TCR breadth and depth rose after two AZD1222 doses. Donors skewed white British and female; clonal diversity was possibly underestimated.

The repertoire was sequenced with immunoSEQ multiplex PCR; TCRdb's copy has only in-frame clones and lacks some. The top ten hold 0.75% to 1% of the sample, which has 200,000 or so clones, roughly 90% seen once. The source is an adult in good health. The material sequenced was peripheral blood, taken on day 0 of AZD1222 vaccination.

CDR3 in DNA: TGTGCCAGCAGCGAGGGACAGGGATATCACTTGGGGCAGTACTTC. Residues: CASSEGQGYHLGQYF. J is TRBJ2-7 and V is TRBV13; 9 positions agree with TRBD1. There are 15 residues in the CDR3. The germline V gene has CDR1 PRHDT and CDR2 FYEKMQ (reference sequence). Losses at the gene ends were 5 bases for V and 9 bases for J; bases not matched to a gene: 14.